These 18 T cell receptor beta chains originate from one sample sequenced in a study of blood T cell repertoires in COVID-19. Profiled with immunoSEQ multiplex PCR; TCRdb holds only in-frame clones, not every one. The table shows tens of thousands of clones, with under 95% occurring only once. The source material was peripheral blood. These receptors all come from a human donor in a cohort sampled during active COVID-19.

V and J are TRBV5-5 and TRBJ1-1; 7 bases are a match to TRBD1. Per the germline V gene, CDR1 is SGHKS and CDR2 is YYEKEE (reference sequence). The J segment lost 5 bases and the V segment lost 2 bases, leaving 9 bases of the junction unmatched. There are 15 residues in the CDR3. The CDR3: CASSFYQGGRTEAFF. For the CDR3, the DNA is TGTGCCAGCAGCTTTTATCAGGGGGGAAGGACTGAAGCTTTCTTT.

J is TRBJ1-2 and V is TRBV10-3, with TRBD1 matching 8 bases. The junction had 13 bases not matched to a gene; V was cut back by 6 bases and J by 4 bases. This CDR3 comprises 16 residues. Germline-derived CDR1 and CDR2 are ENHRY and SYGVKD. The CDR3 here is CAISRDRTGEPYGYTF. DNA for the CDR3: TGTGCCATCAGCAGGGACAGGACGGGAGAACCCTATGGCTACACCTTC.

The rearrangement uses TRBV12-3 or TRBV12-4 and TRBJ1-5; D is perhaps TRBD1 (6 bases). The CDR3 totals 13 residues. V was pared by 6 bases and J by 3 bases, with 9 bases between. DNA of the CDR3: TGTGCCAGCAGCCGACAGGTCAATCAGCCCCAGCATTTT. Translating it yields CASSRQVNQPQHF.

This chain links TRBV5-6 with TRBJ2-7; TRBD1 might be the D (6 bases). The V gene lost 7 bases and the J gene lost 6 bases, with 14 bases spanning the gap. The CDR3 spans 12 residues. Germline CDR1 SGHDT, CDR2 YYEEEE. CDR3 sequence: CASAQGSSEQYF. In DNA form, the CDR3 reads TGTGCCAGCGCCCAGGGGAGTAGCGAGCAGTACTTC.

The rearrangement uses TRBV28 and TRBJ2-7; D gene uncertain. The CDR3 covers 16 residues. With 5 bases removed from V and 0 bases from J, the gap between germline ends came to 17 bases. Germline CDR1 reads MDHEN; CDR2 reads SYDVKM. The CDR3 region has the DNA TGTGCCAGCAGTCGGATCAGGAAAACAAGCTCCTACGAGCAGTACTTC. It yields the protein CASSRIRKTSSYEQYF.

The V gene is TRBV19, the J gene TRBJ1-4; 8 nucleotides line up with TRBD1. The V gene's germline CDR1 is LNHDA and CDR2 SQIVND (reference sequence). This CDR3 region has 20 residues. V shed 6 bases, J shed 0 bases, and the junction held 18 bases outside the gene matches. The CDR3 region has the DNA TGTGCCAGTAGGGGCTATCGACAGGGGACCCATTGGACAACTAATGAAAAACTGTTTTTT. It yields the protein CASRGYRQGTHWTTNEKLFF.

V and J are TRBV2 and TRBJ1-1, with D uncertain. Trimming shortened V by 7 bases and J by 5 bases, and 8 bases separated the two germline ends. In germline, CDR1 is SNHLY, CDR2 FYNNEI. The CDR3 sequence is 11 residues long. The CDR3 reads CASTERTEAFF. The DNA of the CDR3 is TGTGCCAGCACCGAGAGGACTGAAGCTTTCTTT.

The chain carries TRBV27 and TRBJ1-1; 9 bases match TRBD1. The J segment lost 4 bases and the V segment lost 5 bases, leaving 11 bases of the junction unmatched. The CDR3 extends over 16 amino acids. CDR1 is MNHEY, CDR2 SMNVEV, per germline (reference sequence). This CDR3 reads CASSPGTGLGITEAFF. CDR3 coding DNA: TGTGCCAGCAGTCCGGGGACAGGGTTGGGGATCACTGAAGCTTTCTTT.

The rearrangement links TRBV29-1 to TRBJ2-7; tentative D call: TRBD1 (6 bases). V lost 8 bases, J lost 1 base, and 12 bases lay in between. Germline lookup yields CDR1 SQVTM and CDR2 ANQGSEA. The CDR3 length is 12 residues. The CDR3 DNA reads TGCAGCTTCACCGGACAGTCCTACGAGCAGTACTTC. Residues: CSFTGQSYEQYF.

This clone was recorded only once. V is TRBV7-9 and J is TRBJ2-7; 8 nucleotides align to TRBD1. This CDR3 contains 16 residues. Germline V gene lookup returns CDR1 SEHNR and CDR2 FQNEAQ (reference sequence). V dropped 0 bases and J dropped 0; count of bases not matched to a gene: 4. The CDR3 protein is CASSLAGDRSSYEQYF. Here the CDR3 DNA reads TGTGCCAGCAGCTTAGCGGGGGACAGGAGCTCCTACGAGCAGTACTTC.

The rearrangement joins TRBV6-6 to TRBJ1-2, with no clear D. CDR1 is MNHNY, CDR2 SVGAGI, per germline (reference sequence). V was pared by 6 bases and J by 2 bases, with 16 bases between. The CDR3 runs to 15 residues. The CDR3 DNA is TGTGCCAGCAGCCAATCCTCACAGCGGAACTATGGCTACACCTTC. Protein sequence: CASSQSSQRNYGYTF.

The chain carries TRBV29-1 and TRBJ2-7; TRBD1 aligns across 7 bases. This CDR3 spans 13 amino acids. Germline lookup yields CDR1 SQVTM and CDR2 ANQGSEA. After removal of 1 base from V and 2 bases from J, the junction contained 2 bases not matched to a gene. CDR3 DNA sequence: TGCAGCGTTGAAGGGACAGGTCCCTACGAGCAGTACTTC. The encoded protein is CSVEGTGPYEQYF.

The chain uses TRBV11-2 and TRBJ2-7; no definite D call. The germline V gene has CDR1 SGHAT and CDR2 FQNNGV. The V end lost 5 bases, the J end lost 3 bases, and 20 bases lay between the germline ends. CDR3 length: 16 residues. The DNA of the CDR3 is TGTGCCAGCAGCCAACTGAGGCAGCAGAGTATCTACGAGCAGTACTTC. Amino acid sequence: CASSQLRQQSIYEQYF.

The chain couples TRBV6-2 or TRBV6-3 to TRBJ1-3; D is undetermined. The V and J ends lost 0 bases and 0 bases respectively, with 15 bases between them. Germline CDR1 MNHEY, CDR2 SVGEGT. This CDR3 is built from 18 residues. The CDR3 bases are TGTGCCAGCAGTTACTCGTACTCCGGGAGCTACTCTGGAAACACCATATATTTT. Protein: CASSYSYSGSYSGNTIYF.

The chain is built from TRBV5-5 and TRBJ1-5; maybe TRBD1 (6 bases). V lost 2 bases to trimming and J lost 5 bases, with 17 bases between them. CDR1 and CDR2 from the germline V gene are SGHKS and YYEKEE (reference sequence). This CDR3 comprises 16 residues. CDR3 region: CASSLTGGAFDQPQHF. The CDR3, as DNA: TGTGCCAGCAGCTTAACTGGGGGGGCGTTCGATCAGCCCCAGCATTTT.

This chain's CDR3 is CASSLAGGGGTNYGYTF. The CDR3 nucleotides are TGTGCCAGCAGCTTGGCAGGTGGTGGAGGGACTAACTATGGCTACACCTTC. This chain joins TRBV5-4 and TRBJ1-2; D ambiguous. CDR1 is SGHNT, CDR2 YYREEE, per germline (reference sequence). The CDR3 is 17 amino acids. The V end was cut by 0 bases, the J end by 0 bases, with 15 bases between.

The chain recombines TRBV4-2 with TRBJ1-6, with D unresolved. V shed 0 bases and J shed 9 bases, with 9 bases lying between them. The germline V gene encodes CDR1 LGHNA and CDR2 YNFKEQ. The CDR3 consists of 14 residues. This CDR3 is CASSQDQASSPLHF. CDR3 sequence (DNA): TGTGCCAGCAGCCAAGATCAGGCGTCTTCACCCCTCCACTTT.

The rearrangement uses TRBV19 and TRBJ1-5; D possibly corresponds to TRBD1 (6 bases). CDR3 length: 16 amino acids. CDR1 and CDR2 (germline): LNHDA, SQIVND (reference sequence). Trimming cost V 0 bases and J 2 bases, with 11 bases left between them. The CDR3 nucleotides read TGTGCCAGTAGTATAGATTCGGGGGGCCGCAATCAGCCCCAGCATTTT. It encodes CASSIDSGGRNQPQHF.